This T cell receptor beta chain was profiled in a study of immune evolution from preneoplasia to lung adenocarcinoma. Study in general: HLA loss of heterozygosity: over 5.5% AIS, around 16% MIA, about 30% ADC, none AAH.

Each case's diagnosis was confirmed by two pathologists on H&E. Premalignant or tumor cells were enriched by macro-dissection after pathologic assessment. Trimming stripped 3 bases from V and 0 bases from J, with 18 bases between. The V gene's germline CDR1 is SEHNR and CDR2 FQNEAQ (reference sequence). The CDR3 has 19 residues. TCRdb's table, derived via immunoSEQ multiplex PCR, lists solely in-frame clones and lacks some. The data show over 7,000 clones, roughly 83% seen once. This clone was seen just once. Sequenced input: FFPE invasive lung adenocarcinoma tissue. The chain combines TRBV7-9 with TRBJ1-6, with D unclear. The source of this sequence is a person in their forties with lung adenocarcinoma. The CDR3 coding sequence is TGTGCCAGCAGCTTGGGGAGCCGGGGAGTTAACTCCTATAATTCACCCCTCCACTTT. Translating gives CASSLGSRGVNSYNSPLHF.